The text below deals with one TCR beta chain. Its antigen remains unidentified. Profiling relied on immunoSEQ multiplex PCR, and the TCRdb table lists in-frame clones only, not all of them. Of about 130,000 clones listed, 80% to 90% are singletons. The data are from a study of T cell responses to AZD1222 COVID-19 vaccine. Second-dose groups at about 4 or about 12 weeks were pooled. Germline V gene lookup returns CDR1 SGHAT and CDR2 FQNNGV. V lost 1 base and J 6 bases, leaving 11 bases between the germline ends. CDR3 length: 14 amino acids. General observations from the study: Repertoires in all cases were sampled only once the peak T cell response had passed. Clonal diversity may have been underestimated, and the donors were mostly white British, with more females than males. Nearly half of spike-specific TCRs reportedly target variant regions that are unmutated in the B.1.351 and B.1.1.7 variants.

This sample comprised peripheral blood, obtained 28 days after the second AZD1222 dose. This sequence originates from an adult who received the AZD1222 COVID-19 vaccine. This chain uses TRBV11-2 with TRBJ2-3, with D tentatively TRBD2 (6 bases). The CDR3 DNA reads as TGTGCCAGCAGCTTAGTGGGGGGTGGGGATACGCAGTATTTT. Amino acids: CASSLVGGGDTQYF.